Below are 20 T cell receptor beta chains sequenced from a single sample in a study of T cells in localized non-small cell lung cancer. Profiled with immunoSEQ multiplex PCR; TCRdb holds only in-frame clones, not every one. The sample lists fewer than 15,000 clones, 28% seen once, with 7.2% in the top ten. This sample comprised lung tumor tissue, obtained before any cancer treatment. These receptors all come from a female donor at least 60 years old with stage I lung adenocarcinoma.

V gene TRBV5-1 combines with J gene TRBJ1-1; D is uncertain. This CDR3 is 14 amino acids long. Germline-derived CDR1 and CDR2 are SGHRS and YFSETQ. V was clipped by 0 bases and J by 1 base, with 7 bases between them. The CDR3 DNA reads as TGCGCCAGCAGCTTGGGGTCGGGGAACACTGAAGCTTTCTTT. Amino acids: CASSLGSGNTEAFF. The full variable domain, rest sourced from reference TRBV5-1 and TRBJ1-1, is KAGVTQTPRYLIKTRGQQVTLSCSPISGHRSVSWYQQTPGQGLQFLFEYFSETQRNKGNFPGRFSGRQFSNSRSEMNVSTLELGDSALYLCASSLGSGNTEAFFGQGTRLTVV.

The sample holds one count of this clone. This chain uses TRBV12-5 with TRBJ1-3; D possibly corresponds to TRBD1 (5 bases). CDR1 and CDR2 from the germline V gene are LGHNT and FRNRAP. V was trimmed by 3 bases and J by 2 bases, leaving 11 bases between them. This CDR3 is built from 15 residues. CDR3 DNA sequence: TGTGCTAGTGGTTTCGCTCGGGGGACTGGAAACACCATATATTTT. Translation: CASGFARGTGNTIYF.

This clone was detected a few times. The V and J genes are TRBV9 and TRBJ1-2, with D possibly being TRBD1 (6 bases). Germline CDR1 reads SGDLS; CDR2 reads YYNGEE. V lost 7 bases and J lost 8, with 15 bases in between. The CDR3 is made up of 12 amino acids. The CDR3 region is CASGFGGQGYTF. CDR3 bases: TGTGCCAGCGGCTTCGGGGGGCAAGGCTACACCTTC.

The chain recombines TRBV6-8 with TRBJ2-5; tentatively, D is TRBD2 (5 bases). This CDR3 has 17 amino acids. The germline V and J ends were trimmed by 0 bases and 2 bases, with 16 bases remaining between them. In germline, CDR1 is MNHGY, CDR2 SAAAGT. The CDR3 loop reads CASSYSKGDPSQETQYF. The DNA for the CDR3 is TGTGCCAGCAGTTACTCGAAGGGAGACCCTTCGCAAGAGACCCAGTACTTC.

This clone was seen repeatedly, ten times or more. The chain has TRBV11-3 and TRBJ2-7, with TRBD1 as a possible D gene (6 bases). V was shortened by 5 bases and J by 2 bases, with 13 bases between the two germline ends. Germline assignment: CDR1 SGHNT and CDR2 YENEEA. CDR3 size: 14 residues. The CDR3 DNA follows: TGTGCCAGCAGCCACCGGGACAAGCCCTACGAGCAGTACTTC. Its protein is CASSHRDKPYEQYF. The variable domain in full, completed from reference TRBV11-3 and TRBJ2-7, reads EAGVVQSPRYKIIEKKQPVAFWCNPISGHNTLYWYLQNLGQGPELLIRYENEEAVDDSQLPKDRFSAERLKGVDSTLKIQPAELGDSAVYLCASSHRDKPYEQYFGPGTRLTVT.

The chain carries TRBV11-3 and TRBJ1-2; 7 positions agree with TRBD1. This CDR3 is built from 15 residues. Trimming cost V 5 bases and J 2 bases; bases outside gene matches: 8. The V gene's germline CDR1 is SGHNT and CDR2 YENEEA. The CDR3 bases are TGTGCCAGCAGCCCCATGGGACAGCAGAACTATGGCTACACCTTC. It is translated as CASSPMGQQNYGYTF. The variable domain in full, completed from reference TRBV11-3 and TRBJ1-2, reads EAGVVQSPRYKIIEKKQPVAFWCNPISGHNTLYWYLQNLGQGPELLIRYENEEAVDDSQLPKDRFSAERLKGVDSTLKIQPAELGDSAVYLCASSPMGQQNYGYTFGSGTRLTVV.

The rearrangement links TRBV6-8 to TRBJ2-7, with D maybe TRBD1 (5 bases). Germline V CDR1 and CDR2: MNHGY, SAAAGT. CDR3 length equals 16 residues. V was trimmed by 0 bases and J by 5 bases, leaving 17 bases between them. For the CDR3, the DNA is TGTGCCAGCAGTTACTCGATACGGTCACAGGTCGACGAGCAGTACTTC. Translated, it gives CASSYSIRSQVDEQYF.

This chain connects TRBV1 to TRBJ2-3; no check of the table's D call, TRBD2, against the DNA was made. TRBV1 is annotated as a pseudogene. The CDR3 is 18 residues long. CDR3: CASSQEIGSGGRTDTQYF. DNA for the CDR3: TGCGCCAGCAGCCAAGAGATCGGTAGCGGGGGACGCACAGATACGCAGTATTTT.

This clone occurred a few times. The chain recombines TRBV6-8 with TRBJ1-1; weak D call: TRBD1 (5 bases). The germline gives CDR1 MNHGY, CDR2 SAAAGT. CDR3 length: 12 residues. The V gene lost 10 bases and the J gene lost 0 bases, with 9 bases spanning the gap. The CDR3 region is CATLGVNTEAFF. In nucleotides, the CDR3 is TGTGCCACCTTGGGGGTGAACACTGAAGCTTTCTTT.

The J gene is TRBJ2-1, the V gene TRBV25-1; perhaps TRBD1 as D (5 bases). This CDR3 contains 14 residues. Germline CDR1 reads MGHDK; CDR2 reads SYGVNS. V was shortened by 7 bases and J by 4 bases, with 14 bases between the two germline ends. CDR3 sequence: CASNQGLWYNEQFF. The CDR3 bases are TGTGCCAGCAATCAGGGTCTTTGGTACAATGAGCAGTTCTTC.

This clone was counted a single time. Here the CDR3 reads CAWSSQGRLDSPLHF. As DNA, the CDR3 is TGTGCCTGGAGTTCGCAGGGGCGATTGGATTCACCCCTCCACTTT. The chain joins TRBV30 to TRBJ1-6; TRBD1 might be the D (6 bases). Germline V gene sequence: CDR1 GTSNPN, CDR2 SVGIG (reference sequence). The CDR3 loop spans 15 amino acids. V lost 2 bases and J lost 8, with 16 bases in between.

The genes are TRBV6-8 and TRBJ2-7; 14 bases match TRBD2. The V gene's germline CDR1 is MNHGY and CDR2 SAAAGT. The CDR3 is 16 residues long. V shed 5 bases and J 4 bases; nucleotides not matched to a gene: 7. The CDR3 sequence: CASSIRLAGGPYEQYF. Written as DNA, the CDR3 is TGTGCCAGCAGTATACGACTAGCGGGAGGGCCGTACGAGCAGTACTTC.

By its share, this clone is medium-sized (0.01 to 0.1%). The chain recombines TRBV11-3 with TRBJ2-7; D may be TRBD1 or TRBD2 (5 bases each). Germline V gene lookup returns CDR1 SGHNT and CDR2 YENEEA. This CDR3 spans 14 amino acids. Trimming shortened V by 3 bases and J by 2 bases, and 11 bases separated the two germline ends. CDR3 DNA sequence: TGTGCCAGCAGCTTCGGGGACGGTCCCTACGAGCAGTACTTC. This codes for CASSFGDGPYEQYF.

This clone was seen a few times. The J gene is TRBJ1-2, the V gene TRBV4-1; D is undetermined. The CDR3 sequence is 15 residues long. V was pared by 1 base and J by 4 bases, with 13 bases between. The germline CDR1 and CDR2 sequences are MGHRA and YSYEKL. The CDR3 DNA sequence: TGCGCCAGCAGCCAAGCAGAGGGCGGACTCTATGGCTACACCTTC. Encoded protein: CASSQAEGGLYGYTF.

The chain combines TRBV18 with TRBJ2-7; D might be TRBD2 (5 bases). Trimming cost V 0 bases and J 7 bases, with 16 bases left between them. Germline assignment: CDR1 KGHSH and CDR2 LQKENI. This CDR3 has 15 amino acids. The CDR3 coding sequence is TGTGCCAGCTCACCACCGAGCGCGGGCCCCGTTGAGCAGTACTTC. Encoded protein: CASSPPSAGPVEQYF.

This clone has only one observation. The CDR3 region has the DNA TGTGCCACAAGGACCTATAGCAATCAGCCCCAGCATTTT. It yields the protein CATRTYSNQPQHF. This chain joins TRBV19 and TRBJ1-5, with D unclear. V lost 10 bases and J 0 bases, leaving 10 bases between the germline ends. Looked up from germline, CDR1 is LNHDA and CDR2 is SQIVND (reference sequence). CDR3 length equals 13 residues.

This chain connects TRBV19 to TRBJ1-2; perhaps TRBD1 as D (6 bases). This CDR3 spans 14 amino acids. The germline CDR1 and CDR2 sequences are LNHDA and SQIVND (reference sequence). The V gene lost 6 bases and the J gene lost 7 bases, with 18 bases spanning the gap. CDR3: CASRGQGLQLGYTF. The CDR3 region has the DNA TGTGCCAGTAGGGGACAAGGACTTCAACTTGGCTACACCTTC.

This clone was counted once. At one end, the junction sequence differs from germline, possibly due to a read error. The chain has TRBV30 and TRBJ1-2, with D maybe TRBD1 (5 bases). The CDR3 loop spans 11 amino acids. Germline loops: CDR1 GTSNPN, CDR2 SVGIG (reference sequence). DNA of the CDR3: TGTGCCTGGAGTAGAGTAAGGGAAGGGGCCTTC. Translated: CAWSRVREGAF. Drawing the rest from reference TRBV30 and TRBJ1-2, the complete variable domain is SQTIHQWPATLVQPVGSPLSLECTVEGTSNPNLYWYRQAAGRGLQLLFYSVGIGQISSEVPQNLSASRPQDRQFILSSKKLLLSDSGFYLCAWSRVREGAFGSGTRLTVV.

This clone was recorded at least ten times. V gene TRBV6-8 combines with J gene TRBJ2-7; D is ambiguous. This CDR3 region has 12 residues. Trimming pared 8 bases from V and 4 bases from J, leaving 12 bases between. CDR1 MNHGY and CDR2 SAAAGT come from the germline V gene. CDR3 in DNA: TGTGCCAGCGGAAAGGGCTTTTACGAGCAGTACTTC. Translating gives CASGKGFYEQYF.

The chain joins TRBV11-3 to TRBJ1-1; TRBD1 is a possible D gene (5 bases). The CDR3 has 14 amino acids. Germline CDR1 reads SGHNT; CDR2 reads YENEEA. Trimming took 4 bases from V and 0 from J, leaving 9 bases between them. This CDR3 is CASSYQGMNTEAFF. The CDR3, as DNA: TGTGCCAGCAGCTATCAGGGCATGAACACTGAAGCTTTCTTT.